A single sample gave rise to the 16 T cell receptor beta chains below, sequenced in a study of breast tumors, draining lymph nodes, adjacent tissues. Samples came from axillary lymph nodes draining the breast cancer. One entry per CDR3 protein, called by TCRdb with MiXCR from the multiplex PCR reads. The sample has about 180,000 distinct CDR3 sequences, approximately 33% seen once; the top ten hold approximately 4.3%. Sequencing used axillary lymph node tissue. The receptors were sampled from a female donor with breast cancer. Some clones in this sample may be carry-over from other donors' samples.

Ten or more counts support this clonotype. The chain carries TRBV25-1 and TRBJ1-2; D uncertain. Germline V gene sequence: CDR1 MGHDK, CDR2 SYGVNS. The CDR3 runs 12 residues. Between the trimmed V and J ends, which lost 1 base and 5 bases, there was a span of 5 bases. CDR3 sequence reads: CASSESPYGYTF. CDR3 sequence (DNA): TGTGCCAGCAGTGAATCGCCGTATGGCTACACCTTC.

This clonotype was counted a single time. CDR3 protein: CASSAGTDTGELFF. DNA for the CDR3: TGTGCCAGCAGCGCTGGGACAGACACCGGGGAGCTGTTTTTT. The chain couples TRBV7-9 to TRBJ2-2, with 7 bases identical to TRBD1. Looked up from germline, CDR1 is SEHNR and CDR2 is FQNEAQ (reference sequence). This CDR3 comprises 14 residues. V lost 5 bases and J lost 3; bases outside the gene matches: 3. The full variable domain, in which reference TRBV7-9 and TRBJ2-2 provide the parts outside the CDR3, is DTGVSQNPRHKITKRGQNVTFRCDPISEHNRLYWYRQTLGQGPEFLTYFQNEAQLEKSRLLSDRFSAERPKGSFSTLEIQRTEQGDSAMYLCASSAGTDTGELFFGEGSRLTVL.

About this clonotype itself: This could be a read error, since a much larger clone is one nucleotide away. The rearrangement joins TRBV12-3 or TRBV12-4 to TRBJ2-1; D may be TRBD1 or TRBD2 (5 bases each). The CDR3 loop spans 14 amino acids. CDR3 sequence (DNA): TGTGCCAGCAGTTTCCAGGGAGCCAGAAATGAGCAGTCCTTC. It codes for CASSFQGARNEQSF.

The table lists this clonotype with many counts. CDR3 amino acids: CASSLVRGGSGELFF. As DNA, the CDR3 is TGTGCCAGCAGCCTGGTGCGGGGGGGCTCCGGGGAGCTGTTTTTT. The V and J genes are TRBV14 and TRBJ2-2; 9 positions agree with TRBD2. CDR3 size: 15 residues. The ends lost 4 bases at V and 6 bases at J; junction bases unmatched: 6. Germline V gene lookup returns CDR1 SGHDN and CDR2 FVKESK.

This clonotype qualifies as medium-sized. The rearrangement uses TRBV9 and TRBJ2-2; TRBD2 might be the D (6 bases). Trimming removed 4 bases from V and 0 bases from J, with 10 bases in between. The germline CDR1 and CDR2 sequences are SGDLS and YYNGEE. The CDR3 has 15 residues. In nucleotides, the CDR3 is TGTGCCAGCAGCAGCGGGCCCGCGAACACCGGGGAGCTGTTTTTT. Translating gives CASSSGPANTGELFF.

The chain combines TRBV7-2 with TRBJ2-1; D might be TRBD1 (6 bases). Germline lookup yields CDR1 SGHTA and CDR2 FQGNSA. The CDR3 is 14 residues long. With 5 bases removed from V and 11 bases from J, the gap between germline ends came to 19 bases. CDR3 region: CASSPHRDYSQQFF. CDR3 nucleotide sequence: TGTGCCAGCAGCCCGCACAGGGATTACAGTCAGCAGTTCTTC.

This clonotype appeared a few times. A much larger clone sits a single nucleotide away, making a read error possible. The chain couples TRBV7-6 to TRBJ2-3; 12 bases agree with TRBD2. This CDR3 spans 18 amino acids. CDR1 and CDR2 from the germline V gene are SGHVS and FNYEAQ. CDR3 nucleotides: TGTGCCAGCAGCTTAGCACTAGCGGGGGGTTCCCTCACACATACGCAGTATTTT. It yields the protein CASSLALAGGSLTHTQYF. The full variable domain, its missing parts supplied by reference TRBV7-6 and TRBJ2-3, is GAGVSQSPRYKVTKRGQDVALRCDPISGHVSLYWYRQALGQGPEFLTYFNYEAQQDKSGLPNDRFSAERPEGSISTLTIQRTEQRDSAMYRCASSLALAGGSLTHTQYFGPGTRLTVL.

This clonotype has a handful of counts. V usage is TRBV5-1 and J usage is TRBJ1-1, with 8 bases fitting TRBD1. V was pared by 3 bases and J by 1 base, with 5 bases of the junction left unmatched. The CDR3 totals 15 residues. The germline V gene encodes CDR1 SGHRS and CDR2 YFSETQ. This chain's CDR3 is CASSWGTGENTEAFF. CDR3 nucleotides: TGCGCCAGCAGCTGGGGGACAGGCGAGAACACTGAAGCTTTCTTT. Combining the CDR3 with reference TRBV5-1 and TRBJ1-1 gives the whole variable domain KAGVTQTPRYLIKTRGQQVTLSCSPISGHRSVSWYQQTPGQGLQFLFEYFSETQRNKGNFPGRFSGRQFSNSRSEMNVSTLELGDSALYLCASSWGTGENTEAFFGQGTRLTVV.

The chain links TRBV18 to TRBJ1-1; tentative D call: TRBD1 (6 bases). There are 15 residues in the CDR3. V lost 4 bases to trimming and J lost 0 bases, with 12 bases between them. CDR1 and CDR2 from the germline V gene are KGHSH and LQKENI. DNA for the CDR3: TGTGCCAGCTCACTTGGGACATCCGTGAACACTGAAGCTTTCTTT. This sequence encodes CASSLGTSVNTEAFF.

This clonotype was seen many times. The chain combines TRBV25-1 with TRBJ2-1, with TRBD2 as a possible D gene (6 bases). The CDR3 is 15 residues long. The germline gives CDR1 MGHDK, CDR2 SYGVNS. V gave up 6 bases and J gave up 6 bases, with 18 bases separating them. The CDR3 loop reads CASRVTSGASNEQFF. CDR3 nucleotide sequence: TGTGCCAGCAGGGTGACTAGTGGCGCGTCCAATGAGCAGTTCTTC.

This clonotype was detected many times. This rearrangement joins TRBV4-2 to TRBJ1-2; 7 nucleotides agree with TRBD1. With 1 base clipped from V and 5 bases from J, the junction kept 10 bases outside the gene matches. There are 16 residues in the CDR3. CDR1 is LGHNA, CDR2 YNFKEQ, per germline. The CDR3 sequence: CASSQATIAGQYGYTF. The DNA of the CDR3 is TGTGCCAGCAGCCAAGCCACAATCGCGGGACAGTATGGCTACACCTTC.

V usage is TRBV9 and J usage is TRBJ1-3; tentative D call: TRBD1 (6 bases). Trimming shortened V by 0 bases and J by 10 bases, and 11 bases separated the two germline ends. Germline loops: CDR1 SGDLS, CDR2 YYNGEE. This CDR3 has 13 residues. This CDR3 is CASSVGQEETIYF. Here the CDR3 DNA reads TGTGCCAGCAGCGTAGGACAGGAAGAGACCATATATTTT.

This rearrangement joins TRBV2 to TRBJ2-5; no clear D gene. Trimming shortened V by 4 bases and J by 9 bases, and 12 bases separated the two germline ends. Germline loops: CDR1 SNHLY, CDR2 FYNNEI. This CDR3 is built from 12 residues. The CDR3 sequence is CASSAGNQPQYF. CDR3 nucleotide sequence: TGTGCCAGCAGTGCCGGCAATCAGCCCCAGTACTTC.

V usage is TRBV6-1 and J usage is TRBJ1-2; weak D call: TRBD1 (6 bases). Germline CDR1 is MNHNS and CDR2 is SASEGT. The ends were cut back, 7 bases at V and 4 bases at J, with 25 bases in the middle. The CDR3 sequence is 17 residues long. The CDR3 here is CASTMNWGGQGSYGYTF. CDR3 bases: TGTGCCAGCACCATGAATTGGGGGGGGCAGGGCTCCTATGGCTACACCTTC.

In the case of this clonotype: This may arise from a read error, as a much more abundant clone is one base away. This sequence joins TRBV24-1 and TRBJ2-2, with a weak D call TRBD2 (6 bases). The CDR3 sequence is 15 residues long. The V gene's germline CDR1 is KGHDR and CDR2 SFDVKD. DNA for the CDR3: TGTGCCTCCAGTGATGCACAGACGGGGGCCGGGGAGCTGTTTTTT. Translating it yields CASSDAQTGAGELFF.

This clonotype was recorded many times. CDR3 amino acids: CASSRTTGYGYTF. CDR3 DNA: TGTGCCAGCAGCCGCACGACAGGGTATGGCTACACCTTC. V gene TRBV14 combines with J gene TRBJ1-2; the match to TRBD1 covers 7 bases. The CDR3 has 13 amino acids. The trim removed 4 bases at V and 5 bases at J, leaving 4 bases unmatched. Germline lookup yields CDR1 SGHDN and CDR2 FVKESK.